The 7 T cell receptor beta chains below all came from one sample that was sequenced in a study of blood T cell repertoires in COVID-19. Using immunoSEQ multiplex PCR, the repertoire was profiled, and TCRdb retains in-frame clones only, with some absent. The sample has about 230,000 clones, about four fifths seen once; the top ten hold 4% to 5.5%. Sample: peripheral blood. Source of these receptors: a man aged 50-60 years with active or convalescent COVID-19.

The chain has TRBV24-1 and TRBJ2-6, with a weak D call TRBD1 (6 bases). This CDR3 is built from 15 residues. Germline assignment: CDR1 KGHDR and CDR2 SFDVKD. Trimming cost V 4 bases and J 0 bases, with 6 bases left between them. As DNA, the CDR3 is TGTGCCACCAGTGAAGGGGGCTCTGGGGCCAACGTCCTGACTTTC. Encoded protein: CATSEGGSGANVLTF.

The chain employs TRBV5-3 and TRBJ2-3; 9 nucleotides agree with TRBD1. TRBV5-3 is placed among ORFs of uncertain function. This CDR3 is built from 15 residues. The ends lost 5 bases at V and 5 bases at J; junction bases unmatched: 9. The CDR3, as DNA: TGTGCCAGAAGTCTCGGGACAGGGACGGAAGATACGCAGTATTTT. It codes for CARSLGTGTEDTQYF.

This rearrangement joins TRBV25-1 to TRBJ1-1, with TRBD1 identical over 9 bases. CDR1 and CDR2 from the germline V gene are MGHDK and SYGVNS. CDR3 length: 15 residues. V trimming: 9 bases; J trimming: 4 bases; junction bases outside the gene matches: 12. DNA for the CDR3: TGTGCCAGGGAATCGGCAAACAGGGGGCGCACTGAAGCTTTCTTT. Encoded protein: CARESANRGRTEAFF.

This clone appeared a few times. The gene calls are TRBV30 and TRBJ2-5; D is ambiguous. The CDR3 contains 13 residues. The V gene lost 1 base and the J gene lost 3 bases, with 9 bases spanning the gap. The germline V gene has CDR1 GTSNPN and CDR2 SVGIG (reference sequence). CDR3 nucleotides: TGTGCCTGGAGTGGAGACACCGAAGAGACCCAGTACTTC. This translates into CAWSGDTEETQYF.

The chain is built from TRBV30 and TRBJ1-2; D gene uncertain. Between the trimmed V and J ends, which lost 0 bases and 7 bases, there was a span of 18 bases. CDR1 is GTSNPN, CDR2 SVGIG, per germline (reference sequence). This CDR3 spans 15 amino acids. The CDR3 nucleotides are TGTGCCTGGAGTGTACTGGAGGGTTCCGTCTCTGGCTACACCTTC. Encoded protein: CAWSVLEGSVSGYTF.

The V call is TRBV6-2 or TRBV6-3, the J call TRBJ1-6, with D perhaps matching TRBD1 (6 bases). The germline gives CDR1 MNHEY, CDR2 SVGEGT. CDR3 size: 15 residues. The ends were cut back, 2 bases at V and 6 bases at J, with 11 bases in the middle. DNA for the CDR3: TGTGCCAGCAGTTACAAACAGGGTGTTAATTCACCCCTCCACTTT. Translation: CASSYKQGVNSPLHF.

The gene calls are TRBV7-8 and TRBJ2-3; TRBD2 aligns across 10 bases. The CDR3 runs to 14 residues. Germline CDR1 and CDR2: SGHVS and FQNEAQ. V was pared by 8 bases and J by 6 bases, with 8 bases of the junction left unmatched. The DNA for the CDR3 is TGTGCCAGCTCAAGCGGGGGGGCATGGGATACGCAGTATTTT. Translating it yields CASSSGGAWDTQYF.